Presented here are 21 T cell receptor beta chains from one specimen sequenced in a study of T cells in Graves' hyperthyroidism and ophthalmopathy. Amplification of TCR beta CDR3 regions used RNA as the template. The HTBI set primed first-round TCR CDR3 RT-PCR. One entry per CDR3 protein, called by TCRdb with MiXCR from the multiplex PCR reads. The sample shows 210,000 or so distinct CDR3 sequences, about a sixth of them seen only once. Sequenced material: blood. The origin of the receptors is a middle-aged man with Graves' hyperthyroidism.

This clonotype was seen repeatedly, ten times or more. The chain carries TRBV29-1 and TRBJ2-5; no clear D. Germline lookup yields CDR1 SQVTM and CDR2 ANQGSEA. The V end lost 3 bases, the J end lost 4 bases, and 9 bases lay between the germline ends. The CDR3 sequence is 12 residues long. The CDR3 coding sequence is TGCAGCGTTGAGGTGACTCCAGAGACCCAGTACTTC. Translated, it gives CSVEVTPETQYF. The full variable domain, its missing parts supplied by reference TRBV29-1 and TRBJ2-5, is SAVISQKPSRDICQRGTSLTIQCQVDSQVTMMFWYRQQPGQSLTLIATANQGSEATYESGFVIDKFPISRPNLTFSTLTVSNMSPEDSSIYLCSVEVTPETQYFGPGTRLLVL.

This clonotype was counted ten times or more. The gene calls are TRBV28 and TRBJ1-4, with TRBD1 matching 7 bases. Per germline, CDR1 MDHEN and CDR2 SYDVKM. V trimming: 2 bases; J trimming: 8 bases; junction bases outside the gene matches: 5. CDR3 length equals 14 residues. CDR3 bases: TGTGCCAGCAGTTTAGGCAGGGGGTGGGAAAAACTGTTTTTT. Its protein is CASSLGRGWEKLFF.

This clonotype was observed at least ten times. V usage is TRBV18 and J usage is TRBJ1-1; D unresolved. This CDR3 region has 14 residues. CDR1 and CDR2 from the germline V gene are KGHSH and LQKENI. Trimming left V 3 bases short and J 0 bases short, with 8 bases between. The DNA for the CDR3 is TGTGCCAGCTCACCCTTTAAGATGAACACTGAAGCTTTCTTT. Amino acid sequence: CASSPFKMNTEAFF.

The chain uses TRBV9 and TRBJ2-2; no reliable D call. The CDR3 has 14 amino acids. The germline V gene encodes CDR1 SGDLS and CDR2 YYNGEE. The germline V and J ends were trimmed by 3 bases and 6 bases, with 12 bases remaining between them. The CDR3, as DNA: TGTGCCAGCAGCGCCCCCCTCGGCTCCGGGGAGCTGTTTTTT. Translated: CASSAPLGSGELFF.

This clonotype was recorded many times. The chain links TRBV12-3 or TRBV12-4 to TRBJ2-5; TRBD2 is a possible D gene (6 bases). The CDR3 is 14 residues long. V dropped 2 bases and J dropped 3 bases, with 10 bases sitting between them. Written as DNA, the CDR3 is TGTGCCAGCAGTTTATCCGGGAGCGAAGAGACCCAGTACTTC. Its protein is CASSLSGSEETQYF.

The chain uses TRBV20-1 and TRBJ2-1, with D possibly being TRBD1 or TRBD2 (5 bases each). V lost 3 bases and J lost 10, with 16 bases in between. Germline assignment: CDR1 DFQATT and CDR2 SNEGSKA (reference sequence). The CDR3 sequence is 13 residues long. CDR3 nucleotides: TGCAGTGCTAGGCCCGGGACCTCAAGGGAGCAGTTCTTC. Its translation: CSARPGTSREQFF.

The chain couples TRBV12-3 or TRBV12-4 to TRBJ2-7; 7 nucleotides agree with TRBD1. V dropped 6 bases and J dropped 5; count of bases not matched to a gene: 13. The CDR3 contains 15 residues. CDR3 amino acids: CASSIGGTLNDEQYF. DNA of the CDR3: TGTGCCAGCAGCATAGGGGGCACACTTAACGACGAGCAGTACTTC.

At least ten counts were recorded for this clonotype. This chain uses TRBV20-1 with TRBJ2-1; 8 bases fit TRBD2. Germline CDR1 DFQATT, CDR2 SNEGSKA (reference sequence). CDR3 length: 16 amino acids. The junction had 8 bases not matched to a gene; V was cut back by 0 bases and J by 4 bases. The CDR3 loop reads CSARDVSGAHYNEQFF. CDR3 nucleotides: TGCAGTGCTAGAGATGTTAGCGGGGCTCATTACAATGAGCAGTTCTTC.

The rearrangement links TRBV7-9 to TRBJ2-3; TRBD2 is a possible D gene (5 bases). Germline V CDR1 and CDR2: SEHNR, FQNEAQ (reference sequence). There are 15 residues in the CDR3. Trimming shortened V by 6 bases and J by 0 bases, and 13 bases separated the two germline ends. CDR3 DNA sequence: TGTGCCAGCAGTGGGAGACGACTAAGCACAGATACGCAGTATTTT. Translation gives CASSGRRLSTDTQYF. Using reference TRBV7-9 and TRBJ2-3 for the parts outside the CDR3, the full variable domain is DTGVSQNPRHKITKRGQNVTFRCDPISEHNRLYWYRQTLGQGPEFLTYFQNEAQLEKSRLLSDRFSAERPKGSFSTLEIQRTEQGDSAMYLCASSGRRLSTDTQYFGPGTRLTVL.

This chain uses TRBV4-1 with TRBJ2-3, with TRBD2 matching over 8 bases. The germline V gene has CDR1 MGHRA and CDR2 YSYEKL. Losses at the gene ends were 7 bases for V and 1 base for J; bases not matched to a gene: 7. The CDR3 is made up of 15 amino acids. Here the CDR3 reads CASTNSGSGTDTQYF. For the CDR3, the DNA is TGCGCCAGCACCAACAGCGGGAGTGGCACAGATACGCAGTATTTT.

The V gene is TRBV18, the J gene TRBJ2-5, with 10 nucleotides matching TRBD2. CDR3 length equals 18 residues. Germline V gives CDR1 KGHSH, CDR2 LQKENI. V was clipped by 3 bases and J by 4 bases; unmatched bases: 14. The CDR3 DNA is TGTGCCAGCTCACCGATGCTTGCATTAGCGGGAGGACGAGAGACCCAGTACTTC. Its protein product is CASSPMLALAGGRETQYF. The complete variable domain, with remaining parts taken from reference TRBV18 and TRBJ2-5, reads NAGVMQNPRHLVRRRGQEARLRCSPMKGHSHVYWYRQLPEEGLKFMVYLQKENIIDESGMPKERFSAEFPKEGPSILRIQQVVRGDSAAYFCASSPMLALAGGRETQYFGPGTRLLVL.

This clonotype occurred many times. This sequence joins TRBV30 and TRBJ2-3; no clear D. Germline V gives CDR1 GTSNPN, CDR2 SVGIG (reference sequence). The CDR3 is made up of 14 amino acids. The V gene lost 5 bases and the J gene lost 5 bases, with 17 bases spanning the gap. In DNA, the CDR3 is TGTGCCTGGGGGCCCGGGTCCGACGGAGATACGCAGTATTTT. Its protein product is CAWGPGSDGDTQYF.

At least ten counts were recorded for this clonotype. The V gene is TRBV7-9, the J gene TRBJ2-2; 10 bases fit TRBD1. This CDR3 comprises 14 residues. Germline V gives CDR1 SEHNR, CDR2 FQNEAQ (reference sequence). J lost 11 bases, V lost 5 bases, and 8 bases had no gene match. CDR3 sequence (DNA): TGTGCCAGCAGCACCCGCGGACAGGGGGGCGAGCTGTTTTTT. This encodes CASSTRGQGGELFF.

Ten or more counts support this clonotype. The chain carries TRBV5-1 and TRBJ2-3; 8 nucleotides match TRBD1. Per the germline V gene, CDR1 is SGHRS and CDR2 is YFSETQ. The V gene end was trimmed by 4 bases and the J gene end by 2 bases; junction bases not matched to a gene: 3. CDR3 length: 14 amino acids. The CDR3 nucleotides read TGCGCCAGCAGCATGGGACAGGACACAGATACGCAGTATTTT. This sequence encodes CASSMGQDTDTQYF.

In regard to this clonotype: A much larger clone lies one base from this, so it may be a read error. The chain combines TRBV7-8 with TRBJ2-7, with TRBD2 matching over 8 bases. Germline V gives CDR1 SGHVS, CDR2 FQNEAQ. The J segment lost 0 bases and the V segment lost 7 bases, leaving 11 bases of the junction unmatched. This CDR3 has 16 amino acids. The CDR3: CASNSLRGTSSYEQYF. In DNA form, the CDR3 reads TGTGCCAGCAACTCCCTACGCGGGACTAGCTCCTACGAGCAGTACTTC.

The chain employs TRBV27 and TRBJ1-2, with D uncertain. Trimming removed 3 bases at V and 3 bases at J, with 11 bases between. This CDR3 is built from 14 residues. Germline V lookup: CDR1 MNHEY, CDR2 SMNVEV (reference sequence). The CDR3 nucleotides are TGTGCCAGCAGTTTTATCCCCGGTGACTATGGCTACACCTTC. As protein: CASSFIPGDYGYTF.

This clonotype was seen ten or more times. The DNA of the CDR3 is TGTGCCAGCAGTGAACGTAAGCCTAACACCGGGGAGCTGTTTTTT. Protein product: CASSERKPNTGELFF. This chain joins TRBV2 and TRBJ2-2; D gene ambiguous. This CDR3 comprises 15 residues. V was cut by 2 bases and J by 2 bases, with 9 bases left in between. The germline V gene has CDR1 SNHLY and CDR2 FYNNEI.

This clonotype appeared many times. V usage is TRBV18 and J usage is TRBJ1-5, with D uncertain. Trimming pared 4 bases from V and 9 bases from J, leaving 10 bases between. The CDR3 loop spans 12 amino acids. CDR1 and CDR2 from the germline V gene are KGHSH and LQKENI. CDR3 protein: CASSQDAGPQHF. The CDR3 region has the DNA TGTGCCAGCTCACAAGACGCCGGGCCCCAGCATTTT.

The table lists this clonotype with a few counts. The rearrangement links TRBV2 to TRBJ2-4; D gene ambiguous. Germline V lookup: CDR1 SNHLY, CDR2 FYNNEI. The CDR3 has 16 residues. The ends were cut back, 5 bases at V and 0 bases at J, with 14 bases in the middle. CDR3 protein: CASSLVFALAKNIQYF. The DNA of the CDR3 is TGTGCCAGCAGTTTAGTTTTTGCGTTAGCCAAAAACATTCAGTACTTC. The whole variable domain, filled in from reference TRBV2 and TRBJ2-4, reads EPEVTQTPSHQVTQMGQEVILRCVPISNHLYFYWYRQILGQKVEFLVSFYNNEISEKSEIFDDQFSVERPDGSNFTLKIRSTKLEDSAMYFCASSLVFALAKNIQYFGAGTRLSVL.

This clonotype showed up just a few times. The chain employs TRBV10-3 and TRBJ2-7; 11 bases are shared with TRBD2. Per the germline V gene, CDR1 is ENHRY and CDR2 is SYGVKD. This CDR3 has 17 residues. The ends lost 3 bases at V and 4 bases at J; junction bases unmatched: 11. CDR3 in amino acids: CAISDTSGRGVSYEQYF. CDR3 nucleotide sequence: TGTGCCATCAGTGACACTAGCGGGAGAGGAGTAAGTTACGAGCAGTACTTC.

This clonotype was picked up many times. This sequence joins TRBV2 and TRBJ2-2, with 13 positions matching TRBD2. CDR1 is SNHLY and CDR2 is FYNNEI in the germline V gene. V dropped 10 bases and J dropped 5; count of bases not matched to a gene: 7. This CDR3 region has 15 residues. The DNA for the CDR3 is TGTGCCACCTTGGGGGGACTAGCGGGAACCGGGGAGCTGTTTTTT. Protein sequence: CATLGGLAGTGELFF.